Below, 26 T cell receptor beta chains from the same sample are listed, as sequenced in a study of blood T cell repertoires in COVID-19. The assay was immunoSEQ multiplex PCR, and TCRdb's table has in-frame clones only and misses some. The sample shows 75,000 to 100,000 clones, 81% of them seen only once. What was sequenced was peripheral blood. The receptor set was obtained from a man aged 55 to 70 with acute or convalescent COVID-19.

This clone was found a few times. The chain recombines TRBV6-2 or TRBV6-3 with TRBJ2-2; D ambiguous. The length of the CDR3 is 13 residues. The germline V gene encodes CDR1 MNHEY and CDR2 SVGEGT. Trimming removed 5 bases from V and 3 bases from J, with 7 bases in between. CDR3 sequence reads: CASSHLDTGELFF. Here the CDR3 DNA reads TGTGCCAGCAGTCACCTAGACACCGGGGAGCTGTTTTTT.

Concerning this clone itself: Within the sample, other DNA sequences also encode this same CDR3. The chain uses TRBV5-6 and TRBJ1-2; 8 positions agree with TRBD1. Germline assignment: CDR1 SGHDT and CDR2 YYEEEE. Trimming removed 4 bases from V and 4 bases from J; junction bases left unmatched: 6. CDR3 length: 14 amino acids. CDR3 residues: CASSRQGLSYGYTF. In nucleotides, the CDR3 is TGTGCCAGCAGCCGACAGGGGCTTTCCTATGGCTACACCTTC.

The chain recombines TRBV28 with TRBJ2-3; 9 bases agree with TRBD1. CDR1 is MDHEN and CDR2 is SYDVKM in the germline V gene. The CDR3 length is 16 residues. V lost 6 bases, J lost 1 base, and 8 bases stayed unmatched. The CDR3 DNA reads TGTGCCAGCAGCACCCCACAGGGGGCGGGCACAGATACGCAGTATTTT. Its translation: CASSTPQGAGTDTQYF.

The chain joins TRBV19 to TRBJ2-5; D may be TRBD1 (6 bases). Germline values: CDR1 LNHDA, CDR2 SQIVND (reference sequence). V lost 1 base and J 4 bases, leaving 10 bases between the germline ends. The CDR3 is made up of 14 amino acids. CDR3 sequence reads: CASSIGSGAETQYF. The CDR3 bases are TGTGCCAGTAGTATAGGGTCAGGGGCAGAGACCCAGTACTTC.

The chain recombines TRBV7-2 with TRBJ1-2; D is uncertain. Per the germline V gene, CDR1 is SGHTA and CDR2 is FQGNSA. The CDR3 has 14 residues. V dropped 4 bases and J dropped 4 bases, with 13 bases sitting between them. The CDR3 is CASSSQAVFYGYTF. The CDR3, as DNA: TGTGCCAGCAGCTCCCAAGCGGTTTTCTATGGCTACACCTTC.

Only a few counts were recorded for this clone. The chain is built from TRBV6-2 or TRBV6-3 and TRBJ1-5; TRBD1 is a possible D gene (5 bases). The CDR3 length is 17 residues. From germline, CDR1 is MNHEY and CDR2 SVGEGT. V gave up 4 bases and J gave up 0 bases, with 16 bases separating them. The CDR3 nucleotides read TGTGCCAGCAGTTTAGCCTTTGGGGCTATTAGCAATCAGCCCCAGCATTTT. Translated: CASSLAFGAISNQPQHF.

The chain links TRBV10-1 to TRBJ2-3; the D gene is possibly TRBD2 (5 bases). There are 14 residues in the CDR3. Germline lookup yields CDR1 WNHNN and CDR2 SYGVQD (reference sequence). V dropped 4 bases and J dropped 1 base, with 9 bases sitting between them. The CDR3 protein is CASSVAGGTDTQYF. As DNA, the CDR3 is TGCGCCAGCAGTGTAGCCGGGGGCACAGATACGCAGTATTTT.

V and J are TRBV6-5 and TRBJ1-1, with D unresolved. Germline V gives CDR1 MNHEY, CDR2 SVGAGI. The germline V and J ends were trimmed by 7 bases and 4 bases, with 16 bases remaining between them. The CDR3 has 14 residues. The CDR3 protein is CASISQSRGTEAFF. The CDR3 DNA reads TGTGCCAGCATCAGTCAGTCCCGGGGCACTGAAGCTTTCTTT.

The chain combines TRBV7-2 with TRBJ2-3; D may be TRBD2 (5 bases). CDR3 length: 16 residues. The V gene's germline CDR1 is SGHTA and CDR2 FQGNSA. V dropped 1 base and J dropped 0 bases, with 11 bases sitting between them. The CDR3, as DNA: TGTGCCAGCAGCTTAGGGACGCGGACTAGCACAGATACGCAGTATTTT. Amino acids: CASSLGTRTSTDTQYF.

This clone was observed once. The V gene is TRBV6-2 or TRBV6-3, the J gene TRBJ1-5; TRBD1 might be the D (6 bases). Per germline, CDR1 MNHEY and CDR2 SVGEGT. Trimming shortened V by 0 bases and J by 5 bases, and 14 bases separated the two germline ends. The CDR3 has 16 amino acids. The CDR3 DNA follows: TGTGCCAGCAGTTACTCGGCAGGGGAGTTTTATCAGCCCCAGCATTTT. Amino acids: CASSYSAGEFYQPQHF.

The V and J genes are TRBV24-1 and TRBJ2-5; 12 positions agree with TRBD2. Germline CDR1 and CDR2: KGHDR and SFDVKD. There are 15 residues in the CDR3. V gave up 3 bases and J gave up 5 bases; unmatched junction bases: 3. This CDR3 reads CATSDPGTSGETQYF. For the CDR3, the DNA is TGTGCCACCAGTGATCCCGGGACTAGCGGGGAGACCCAGTACTTC.

In nucleotides, the CDR3 is TGCGCCAGCAGCCAAGCGAGGACAGGGGGCTGGAATGAGCAGTTCTTC. The encoded protein is CASSQARTGGWNEQFF. The J gene is TRBJ2-1, the V gene TRBV4-1; 11 bases fit TRBD1. The CDR3 is made up of 16 amino acids. V lost 1 base and J lost 7; bases outside the gene matches: 6. In germline, CDR1 is MGHRA, CDR2 YSYEKL.

The chain employs TRBV5-4 and TRBJ2-1; 8 bases match TRBD2. Germline V gene data show CDR1 as SGHNT and CDR2 as YYREEE (reference sequence). The CDR3 is made up of 14 amino acids. After removal of 6 bases from V and 4 bases from J, the junction contained 6 bases not matched to a gene. Here the CDR3 DNA reads TGTGCCAGCACCGCAGCGGGAGCGTACAATGAGCAGTTCTTC. Protein product: CASTAAGAYNEQFF.

This rearrangement joins TRBV30 to TRBJ2-1; possibly TRBD1 for D (6 bases). This CDR3 is 11 amino acids long. Germline V gives CDR1 GTSNPN, CDR2 SVGIG (reference sequence). V lost 1 base and J lost 16, with 14 bases in between. CDR3 loop: CAWSAPGQQFF. In DNA, the CDR3 is TGTGCCTGGAGTGCCCCGGGACAACAATTCTTC.

CDR3: CASTLGGGSYNEQFF. CDR3 DNA: TGCGCCAGCACCCTTGGGGGGGGCTCCTACAATGAGCAGTTCTTC. The chain uses TRBV5-1 and TRBJ2-1; the match to TRBD2 covers 7 bases. The CDR3 loop spans 15 amino acids. Looked up from germline, CDR1 is SGHRS and CDR2 is YFSETQ. The V and J ends lost 6 bases and 0 bases, in that order; junction bases with no gene match: 6.

As concerns this clone: An end of the junction does not agree with germline; a read error may underlie this. The V call is TRBV5-4, the J call TRBJ2-7; 8 bases align to TRBD2. The length of the CDR3 is 12 residues. The germline gives CDR1 SGHNT, CDR2 YYREEE (reference sequence). In nucleotides, the CDR3 is TGTGCCAGCAGCTCACATTCCGGGACTAGGAGCTTC. Its translation is CASSSHSGTRSF.

The chain has TRBV7-8 and TRBJ2-7, with TRBD1 matching over 10 bases. V trimming: 5 bases; J trimming: 4 bases; junction bases outside the gene matches: 11. CDR3 length: 16 amino acids. Germline V lookup: CDR1 SGHVS, CDR2 FQNEAQ. Here the CDR3 DNA reads TGTGCCAGCAGCAGTTTTCCGGGACAGGGGTCGTACGAGCAGTACTTC. This encodes CASSSFPGQGSYEQYF.

The chain employs TRBV7-2 and TRBJ2-1; 14 nucleotides align to TRBD2. This CDR3 has 17 residues. Germline V lookup: CDR1 SGHTA, CDR2 FQGNSA. J lost 7 bases, V lost 4 bases, and 9 bases had no gene match. The CDR3 coding sequence is TGTGCCAGCAGCTCCTGGGGACTAGCGGGAGAAGGTAATGAGCAGTTCTTC. This gives the protein CASSSWGLAGEGNEQFF.

The V and J genes are TRBV5-4 and TRBJ2-3; a weak D match, TRBD2 (5 bases). V was cut by 2 bases and J by 1 base, with 17 bases left in between. The CDR3 spans 17 residues. Germline assignment: CDR1 SGHNT and CDR2 YYREEE (reference sequence). The CDR3 DNA sequence: TGTGCCAGCAGCTTTAAAGTTATGGGAGCCGGCACAGATACGCAGTATTTT. Its protein product is CASSFKVMGAGTDTQYF.

V usage is TRBV7-6 and J usage is TRBJ2-6; D remains unclear. V gave up 2 bases and J gave up 1 base, with 6 bases separating them. CDR1 and CDR2 from the germline V gene are SGHVS and FNYEAQ. The CDR3 has 15 amino acids. CDR3 sequence: CASSLPPSGANVLTF. The DNA of the CDR3 is TGTGCCAGCAGCTTACCCCCTTCTGGGGCCAACGTCCTGACTTTC.

This chain uses TRBV4-3 with TRBJ1-2; 10 bases match TRBD1. CDR1 is LGHNA and CDR2 is YSLEER in the germline V gene. This CDR3 is built from 16 residues. J lost 0 bases, V lost 6 bases, and 7 bases had no gene match. The CDR3 bases are TGCGCCAGCAGTCCGGACAGGGGGTGGACTAACTATGGCTACACCTTC. The encoded protein is CASSPDRGWTNYGYTF.

This chain links TRBV5-1 with TRBJ1-1; D is undetermined. Looked up from germline, CDR1 is SGHRS and CDR2 is YFSETQ. Trimming took off 2 bases at V and 0 bases at J, with 11 bases between the two ends. The CDR3 loop spans 15 amino acids. In DNA form, the CDR3 reads TGCGCCAGCAGCTTCACAACTAAAATGAACACTGAAGCTTTCTTT. Translating gives CASSFTTKMNTEAFF.

Of note for this clone: The junction and the germline gene differ at one end; a read error may be behind it. The chain links TRBV7-2 to TRBJ1-1; D remains unclear. This CDR3 contains 12 residues. Germline V gives CDR1 SGHTA, CDR2 FQGNSA. CDR3 DNA: TGTGCCAGCAGCTTAGATAAGTCAGTGGAGGTCTTT. As protein: CASSLDKSVEVF. The full variable domain, completed using reference TRBV7-2 and TRBJ1-1, is GAGVSQSPSNKVTEKGKDVELRCDPISGHTALYWYRQSLGQGLEFLIYFQGNSAPDKSGLPSDRFSAERTGGSVSTLTIQRTQQEDSAVYLCASSLDKSVEVFGQGTRLTVV.

The rearrangement links TRBV21-1 to TRBJ2-3; the table gives TRBD2 as D, unverified against the DNA. TRBV21-1 is described as a pseudogene. CDR3 length: 18 amino acids. CDR3 in amino acids: CASSKKKTSGSGGDTQYF. The CDR3 nucleotides are TGTGCCAGCAGCAAAAAAAAGACTAGCGGGAGTGGTGGAGATACGCAGTATTTT.

CDR3 sequence: CASSLEGASSYEQYF. The CDR3 DNA is TGTGCCAGCAGCTTAGAGGGAGCCAGCTCCTACGAGCAGTACTTC. The V and J genes are TRBV7-6 and TRBJ2-7; perhaps TRBD2 as D (5 bases). V shed 1 base and J shed 0 bases, with 10 bases lying between them. Germline V gene data show CDR1 as SGHVS and CDR2 as FNYEAQ. The CDR3 contains 15 residues.

This clone has just a few counts. J is TRBJ2-1 and V is TRBV11-2; a weak D match, TRBD2 (5 bases). Trimming took 4 bases from V and 0 from J, leaving 13 bases between them. The CDR3 extends over 16 amino acids. CDR1 SGHAT and CDR2 FQNNGV come from the germline V gene. The CDR3 spells CASSSWTSSSYNEQFF. DNA for the CDR3: TGTGCCAGCAGCTCCTGGACTTCTAGCTCCTACAATGAGCAGTTCTTC.